The rows below give T cell receptor beta chains drawn from one sample of a study of CD8 T cells in Susac syndrome. TCRdb used MiXCR to reprocess the immunoSEQ multiplex PCR reads, holding one entry per CDR3 protein. The sample records fewer than 200,000 distinct CDR3 sequences, 93% being singletons. The sequenced sample consisted of CD4+ T cells from PBMCs. Receptor source: a human donor in good health. CDR3s include the opening cysteine and the closing phenylalanine or tryptophan. Each record gives: clone size, V gene, D gene, J gene, CDR3 length, CDR3 DNA, CDR3 protein. A D gene is named only where the DNA matches it firmly. Size tells how often a clone was seen (once, few, many) or the class of an expanded clone, and some rows leave it out.

clone size: NA; V gene: TRBV24-1; D gene: TRBD1; J gene: TRBJ1-5; CDR3 length: 15; CDR3 DNA: TGTGCCACCAGTGAGACAGGGAAGGGCAATCAGCCCCAGCATTTT; CDR3 protein: CATSETGKGNQPQHF
clone size: NA; V gene: TRBV3-1; D gene: NA; J gene: TRBJ1-2; CDR3 length: 16; CDR3 DNA: TGTGCCAGCAGAGACGGGGGGACTCGGGGTAGCTATGGCTACACCTTC; CDR3 protein: CASRDGGTRGSYGYTF
clone size: NA; V gene: TRBV9; D gene: NA; J gene: TRBJ2-1; CDR3 length: 12; CDR3 DNA: TGTGCCAGCAGCCCTCACTTTGATGAGCAGTTCTTC; CDR3 protein: CASSPHFDEQFF
clone size: NA; V gene: TRBV7-2; D gene: NA; J gene: TRBJ2-3; CDR3 length: 15; CDR3 DNA: TGTGCCAGCAGCCAGGGGAGGGTAGGCACAGATACGCAGTATTTT; CDR3 protein: CASSQGRVGTDTQYF
clone size: once; V gene: TRBV20-1; D gene: TRBD2; J gene: TRBJ2-1; CDR3 length: 16; CDR3 DNA: TGCAGTGCCACAAGCGGGACTAGCCGGGGTCCAAATGAGCAGTTCTTC; CDR3 protein: CSATSGTSRGPNEQFF
clone size: NA; V gene: TRBV20-1; D gene: NA; J gene: TRBJ2-5; CDR3 length: 13; CDR3 DNA: TGCAGTGCTAGAGATCGCGGAAAAGAGACCCAGTACTTC; CDR3 protein: CSARDRGKETQYF
clone size: once; V gene: TRBV18; D gene: NA; J gene: TRBJ2-3; CDR3 length: 17; CDR3 DNA: TGTGCCAGCTCATCACGACCGGGGGTAGTTGGCCCAGATACGCAGTATTTT; CDR3 protein: CASSSRPGVVGPDTQYF
clone size: NA; V gene: TRBV11-2; D gene: NA; J gene: TRBJ2-2; CDR3 length: 15; CDR3 DNA: TGTGCCAGCAGGCGAACCGGGACGAACACCGGGGAGCTGTTTTTT; CDR3 protein: CASRRTGTNTGELFF
clone size: NA; V gene: TRBV9; D gene: TRBD1; J gene: TRBJ2-6; CDR3 length: 18; CDR3 DNA: TGTGCCAGCAGCGTTCTTGCAGGGGGCTTCTCTGGGGCCAACGTCCTGACTTTC; CDR3 protein: CASSVLAGGFSGANVLTF
clone size: NA; V gene: TRBV27; D gene: TRBD1; J gene: TRBJ2-2; CDR3 length: 15; CDR3 DNA: TGTGCCAGCACCCGGGACAGGGGTAGGCCCGGGGAGCTGTTTTTT; CDR3 protein: CASTRDRGRPGELFF
clone size: once; V gene: TRBV7-2; D gene: NA; J gene: TRBJ2-1; CDR3 length: 15; CDR3 DNA: TGTGCCAGCAGCTTAGCAGGGAAGCCCACCAATGAGCAGTTCTTC; CDR3 protein: CASSLAGKPTNEQFF
clone size: NA; V gene: TRBV7-2; D gene: NA; J gene: TRBJ2-5; CDR3 length: 14; CDR3 DNA: TGTGCCAGCACTAAAGTAGCGGTGTGGGAGACCCAGTACTTC; CDR3 protein: CASTKVAVWETQYF
clone size: NA; V gene: TRBV9; D gene: TRBD1; J gene: TRBJ1-2; CDR3 length: 14; CDR3 DNA: TGTGCCAGCAGCGTGTGGGACAGGGGGCTAGGCTACACCTTC; CDR3 protein: CASSVWDRGLGYTF
clone size: NA; V gene: TRBV29-1; D gene: TRBD1; J gene: TRBJ1-5; CDR3 length: 14; CDR3 DNA: TGCAGCGTTGAAGAGTCCAGGGGGGGAACGGCCCAGCATTTT; CDR3 protein: CSVEESRGGTAQHF
clone size: NA; V gene: TRBV6-6; D gene: NA; J gene: TRBJ1-3; CDR3 length: 15; CDR3 DNA: TGTGCCAGCAGTTACAGGGAGGGAATGGAAAACACCATATATTTT; CDR3 protein: CASSYREGMENTIYF
clone size: NA; V gene: TRBV6-6; D gene: NA; J gene: TRBJ1-5; CDR3 length: 15; CDR3 DNA: TGTGCCAGCAGATCAACAGGGAATAGCAATCAGCCCCAGCATTTT; CDR3 protein: CASRSTGNSNQPQHF
clone size: NA; V gene: TRBV28; D gene: NA; J gene: TRBJ1-2; CDR3 length: 12; CDR3 DNA: TGTGCCGGGGCAGATCCTAACTATGGCTACACCTTC; CDR3 protein: CAGADPNYGYTF
clone size: NA; V gene: TRBV27; D gene: NA; J gene: TRBJ2-3; CDR3 length: 13; CDR3 DNA: TGTGCCAGCAGGGATAAGTATAGGGATACGCAGTATTTT; CDR3 protein: CASRDKYRDTQYF
clone size: NA; V gene: TRBV7-9; D gene: TRBD1; J gene: TRBJ2-5; CDR3 length: 16; CDR3 DNA: TGTGCCAGCAGCTTAGCGGGGACAGGTCGGAGAGAGACCCAGTACTTC; CDR3 protein: CASSLAGTGRRETQYF
clone size: NA; V gene: TRBV12-3/TRBV12-4; D gene: TRBD2; J gene: TRBJ2-3; CDR3 length: 15; CDR3 DNA: TGTGCCAGCAGACTAAGCGGGGGGGCAGGAGATACGCAGTATTTT; CDR3 protein: CASRLSGGAGDTQYF
clone size: NA; V gene: TRBV7-8; D gene: TRBD2; J gene: TRBJ2-2; CDR3 length: 16; CDR3 DNA: TGTGCCAGCAGCCTGCGGACTAGCATAAACACCGGGGAGCTGTTTTTT; CDR3 protein: CASSLRTSINTGELFF
clone size: NA; V gene: TRBV3-1; D gene: TRBD1; J gene: TRBJ1-2; CDR3 length: 15; CDR3 DNA: TGTGCCAGCAGCCAAGCCGGGGACAGGGGGACTGGCTACACCTTC; CDR3 protein: CASSQAGDRGTGYTF